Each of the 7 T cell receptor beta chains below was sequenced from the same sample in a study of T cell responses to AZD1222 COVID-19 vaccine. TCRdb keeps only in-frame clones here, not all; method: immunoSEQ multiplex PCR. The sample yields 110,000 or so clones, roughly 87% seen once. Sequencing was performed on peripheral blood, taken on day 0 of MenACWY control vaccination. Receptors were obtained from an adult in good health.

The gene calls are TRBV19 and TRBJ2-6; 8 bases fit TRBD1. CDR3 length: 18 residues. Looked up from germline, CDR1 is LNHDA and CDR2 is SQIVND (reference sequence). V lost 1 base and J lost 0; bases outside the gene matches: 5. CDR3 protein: CASSIVHTGGSGANVLTF. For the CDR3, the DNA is TGTGCCAGTAGTATAGTGCATACAGGGGGCTCTGGGGCCAACGTCCTGACTTTC.

The CDR3 DNA sequence: TGTGCCAGCAGTTTGCGAAGCGGGGGCTCCGATACGCAGTATTTT. Its protein is CASSLRSGGSDTQYF. This chain joins TRBV27 and TRBJ2-3; 8 bases map to TRBD2. Germline V gene lookup returns CDR1 MNHEY and CDR2 SMNVEV (reference sequence). There are 15 residues in the CDR3. With V trimmed by 3 bases and J by 6 bases, 8 bases remained unmatched.

CDR3 protein: CASSQDILAGTRNEQFF. The DNA of the CDR3 is TGCGCCAGCAGCCAAGATATCCTAGCGGGGACACGTAATGAGCAGTTCTTC. The genes are TRBV4-3 and TRBJ2-1; 9 bases map to TRBD2. The germline gives CDR1 LGHNA, CDR2 YSLEER. CDR3 length: 17 amino acids. Germline trimming cut 0 bases from V and 7 bases from J; bases unmatched to any gene: 10.

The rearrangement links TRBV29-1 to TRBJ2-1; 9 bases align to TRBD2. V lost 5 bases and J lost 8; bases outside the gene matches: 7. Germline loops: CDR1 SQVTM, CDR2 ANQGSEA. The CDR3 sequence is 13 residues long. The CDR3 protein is CSVQGGGDYEQFF. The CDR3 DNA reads TGCAGCGTTCAGGGCGGGGGGGATTATGAGCAGTTCTTC.

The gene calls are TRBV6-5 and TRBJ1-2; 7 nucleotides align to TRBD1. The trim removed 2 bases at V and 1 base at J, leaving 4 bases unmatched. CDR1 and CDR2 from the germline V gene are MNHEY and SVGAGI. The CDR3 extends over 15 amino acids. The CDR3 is CASSYQGGGNYGYTF. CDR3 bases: TGTGCCAGCAGTTACCAGGGGGGAGGTAACTATGGCTACACCTTC.

In nucleotides, the CDR3 is TGTGCCACCAGCATGAGGACAGGGGCGCAGTATTTT. It specifies CATSMRTGAQYF. The genes are TRBV15 and TRBJ2-3, with 9 bases aligning to TRBD1. Germline V lookup: CDR1 LNHNV, CDR2 YYDKDF (reference sequence). V trimming: 4 bases; J trimming: 10 bases; junction bases outside the gene matches: 3. The CDR3 totals 12 residues.

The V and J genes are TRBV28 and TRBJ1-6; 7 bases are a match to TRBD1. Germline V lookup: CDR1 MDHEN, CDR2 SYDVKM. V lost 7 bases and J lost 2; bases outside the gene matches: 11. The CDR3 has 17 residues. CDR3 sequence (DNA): TGTGCCAGCACCCCCGGCCCTAGGGGGCCCTATAATTCACCCCTCCACTTT. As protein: CASTPGPRGPYNSPLHF.